A single sample gave rise to the 10 T cell receptor beta chains below, sequenced in a study of T cell repertoires and HLA-DP antigens (dated by TCRdb to between 2017 and 2018). Libraries were made using the immunoSEQ multiplex PCR assay. In its TCRdb copy, this immuneACCESS table keeps in-frame sequences only and misses some clones. Where compared with another copy, unresolved V genes explain less than half of these, and the others have no known cause. The sample table contains 75,000 to 90,000 clones; only one count was recorded for around 86% of them. Of the sample, about 1.7% is held by the ten largest clones. The antigens of these receptors remain unknown. The sequencing sample was made of CD4+ T cells from PBMCs. The origin of the receptors is a middle-aged man in good health and CMV-seronegative.

In this sample, this clone turned up a few times. CDR3 sequence (DNA): TGTGCCAGCAGCTTGTTAAAAGGGCGCGGGTCTAATGAAAAACTGTTTTTT. The encoded protein is CASSLLKGRGSNEKLFF. V is TRBV7-2 and J is TRBJ1-4, with no clear D. The V end was cut by 3 bases, the J end by 3 bases, with 17 bases between. CDR3 length equals 17 residues. Per the germline V gene, CDR1 is SGHTA and CDR2 is FQGNSA.

The J gene is TRBJ2-7, the V gene TRBV30; 9 bases are a match to TRBD1. CDR3 length equals 16 residues. Germline V lookup: CDR1 GTSNPN, CDR2 SVGIG (reference sequence). V shed 0 bases, J shed 1 base, and the junction held 7 bases outside the gene matches. CDR3 DNA sequence: TGTGCCTGGAGTGTTTATGGGACAGGGATGTCCTACGAGCAGTACTTC. It encodes CAWSVYGTGMSYEQYF.

The rearrangement links TRBV7-9 to TRBJ1-6; D is undetermined. CDR1 SEHNR and CDR2 FQNEAQ come from the germline V gene (reference sequence). V was cut by 2 bases and J by 6 bases, with 11 bases left in between. The CDR3 loop spans 15 amino acids. The CDR3 reads CASSLTGVVNSPLHF. In nucleotides, the CDR3 is TGTGCCAGCAGCTTAACCGGGGTTGTTAATTCACCCCTCCACTTT.

CDR3 in amino acids: CASSQEARKNTGELFF. CDR3 DNA: TGCGCCAGCAGCCAAGAAGCTAGGAAGAACACCGGGGAGCTGTTTTTT. This chain joins TRBV4-3 and TRBJ2-2, with D unclear. V was cut by 0 bases and J by 1 base, with 9 bases left in between. This CDR3 spans 16 amino acids. Germline V gene data show CDR1 as LGHNA and CDR2 as YSLEER.

This rearrangement joins TRBV7-9 to TRBJ2-5; the D is unclear. Trimming pared 5 bases from V and 2 bases from J, leaving 9 bases between. CDR1 and CDR2 (germline): SEHNR, FQNEAQ (reference sequence). The CDR3 is 13 amino acids. The CDR3 DNA reads as TGTGCCAGCAGCATACTCCAACAAGAGACCCAGTACTTC. This encodes CASSILQQETQYF. The full variable domain, its missing parts supplied by reference TRBV7-9 and TRBJ2-5, is DTGVSQNPRHKITKRGQNVTFRCDPISEHNRLYWYRQTLGQGPEFLTYFQNEAQLEKSRLLSDRFSAERPKGSFSTLEIQRTEQGDSAMYLCASSILQQETQYFGPGTRLLVL.

The chain has TRBV6-5 and TRBJ1-6; TRBD1 might be the D (6 bases). Per germline, CDR1 MNHEY and CDR2 SVGAGI. V was pared by 6 bases and J by 2 bases, with 11 bases between. The CDR3 contains 15 residues. The CDR3 protein is CASSLRTAYNSPLHF. CDR3 coding DNA: TGTGCCAGCAGCCTTCGGACAGCCTATAATTCACCCCTCCACTTT.

The rearrangement uses TRBV27 and TRBJ2-5; D perhaps matches TRBD2 (5 bases). CDR3 length equals 14 residues. The V gene's germline CDR1 is MNHEY and CDR2 SMNVEV (reference sequence). Trimming removed 2 bases at V and 4 bases at J, with 11 bases between. CDR3 nucleotides: TGTGCCAGCAGTTTAGGGAGACGCCTAGAGACCCAGTACTTC. Its protein product is CASSLGRRLETQYF.

V gene TRBV13 combines with J gene TRBJ1-4, with D possibly being TRBD1 (6 bases). Germline-derived CDR1 and CDR2 are PRHDT and FYEKMQ (reference sequence). The CDR3 covers 15 residues. Trimming shortened V by 5 bases and J by 7 bases, and 17 bases separated the two germline ends. The CDR3 bases are TGTGCCAGCAGCCATGGGCCAGGGGCGGTTGAAAAACTGTTTTTT. Encoded protein: CASSHGPGAVEKLFF.

The chain employs TRBV6-1 and TRBJ1-5; D is unclear. Germline V gene data show CDR1 as MNHNS and CDR2 as SASEGT. There are 13 residues in the CDR3. Trimming removed 5 bases at V and 5 bases at J, with 10 bases between. The CDR3 coding sequence is TGTGCCAGCAGTTCGCGGGCCCATCAGCCCCAGCATTTT. Amino acid sequence: CASSSRAHQPQHF.

V gene TRBV6-5 combines with J gene TRBJ2-1, with 8 bases that match TRBD1. The J segment lost 10 bases and the V segment lost 6 bases, leaving 14 bases of the junction unmatched. CDR1 MNHEY and CDR2 SVGAGI come from the germline V gene. The CDR3 has 15 amino acids. CDR3 in amino acids: CASREGQGAGWEQFF. CDR3 in DNA: TGTGCCAGCAGGGAGGGCCAGGGGGCCGGATGGGAGCAGTTCTTC.